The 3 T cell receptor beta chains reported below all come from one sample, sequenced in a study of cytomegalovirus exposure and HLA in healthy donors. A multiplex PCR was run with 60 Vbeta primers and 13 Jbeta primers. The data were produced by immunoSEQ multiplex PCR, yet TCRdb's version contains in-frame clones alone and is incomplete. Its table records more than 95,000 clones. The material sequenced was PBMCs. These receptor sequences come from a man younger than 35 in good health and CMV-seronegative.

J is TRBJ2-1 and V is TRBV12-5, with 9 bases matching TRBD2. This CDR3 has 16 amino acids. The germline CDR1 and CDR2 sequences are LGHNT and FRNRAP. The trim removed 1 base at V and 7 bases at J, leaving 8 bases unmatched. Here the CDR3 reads CASGLDAGGRGNEQFF. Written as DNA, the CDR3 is TGTGCTAGTGGTTTGGACGCGGGGGGGCGAGGTAATGAGCAGTTCTTC.

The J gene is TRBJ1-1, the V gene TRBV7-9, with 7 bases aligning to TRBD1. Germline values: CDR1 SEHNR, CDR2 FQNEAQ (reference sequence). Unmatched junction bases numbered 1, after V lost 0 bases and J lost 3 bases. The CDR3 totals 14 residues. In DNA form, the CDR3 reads TGTGCCAGCAGCTTAGCACAGGGGCACACTGAAGCTTTCTTT. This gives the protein CASSLAQGHTEAFF.

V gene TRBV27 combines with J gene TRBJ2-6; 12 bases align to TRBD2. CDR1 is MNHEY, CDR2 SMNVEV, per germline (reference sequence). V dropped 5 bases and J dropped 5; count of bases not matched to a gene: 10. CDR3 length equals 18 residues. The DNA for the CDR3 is TGTGCCAGCAGTCCATGGACTAGCGGGGTCCCCTGGGCCAACGTCCTGACTTTC. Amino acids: CASSPWTSGVPWANVLTF.